This TCR beta chain was sequenced for a study of T cells in localized non-small cell lung cancer. Study results and limitations: Sequencing, confined to only one tumor region, leaves heterogeneity possible. Across samples, adjacent lung featured a median around 60 of the top 100 tumor clones. There was an association of higher blood T cell density with longer overall survival.

To note about this clone: Its antigen is unknown.

The repertoire was sequenced with immunoSEQ multiplex PCR; TCRdb's copy has only in-frame clones and lacks some. Altogether 75,000 to 80,000 clones are present, more than 70% being singletons, with the ten largest covering 8% to 10%. Germline CDR1 reads SNHLY; CDR2 reads FYNNEI. V was cut by 8 bases and J by 5 bases, with 16 bases left in between. This CDR3 contains 14 residues. The source of this sequence is a female donor of 60 years or more with stage I lung adenocarcinoma. The material sequenced was peripheral blood, taken before any cancer treatment. The chain employs TRBV2 and TRBJ2-1; D might be TRBD1 or TRBD2, each matching 6 bases. CDR3 sequence: CASWGREINNEQFF. The CDR3 DNA reads TGTGCCAGCTGGGGGCGGGAAATAAACAATGAGCAGTTCTTC. Based on the CDR3 plus reference TRBV2 and TRBJ2-1, the full variable domain is EPEVTQTPSHQVTQMGQEVILRCVPISNHLYFYWYRQILGQKVEFLVSFYNNEISEKSEIFDDQFSVERPDGSNFTLKIRSTKLEDSAMYFCASWGREINNEQFFGPGTRLTVL.